This is a list of T cell receptor beta chains from one sample in a study of shared clonotypes between healthy human individuals. TCRdb keeps only in-frame clones here, not all; method: immunoSEQ multiplex PCR. The sample lists over 1.4 million clones, around 97% occurring once. The source material was naive CD4+ T cells sorted from blood. The origin of the receptors is a man aged 30-40 years in good health. The CDR3 runs from the conserved cysteine through the conserved F or W. Each record gives: CDR3 protein, CDR3 DNA, clone size, D gene, J gene, V gene. D genes are given only for firm matches. Size is omitted from some rows. Given values are once, few, many or a class for expanded clones.

CDR3 protein: CATSLAGGPEYNEQFF
CDR3 DNA: TGTGCCACATCTCTAGCGGGAGGGCCGGAATACAATGAGCAGTTCTTC
clone size: .
D gene: TRBD2
J gene: TRBJ2-1
V gene: TRBV6-4

CDR3 protein: CSVESPSGEQYF
CDR3 DNA: TGCAGCGTTGAAAGTCCGAGCGGCGAGCAGTACTTC
clone size: .
D gene: .
J gene: TRBJ2-7
V gene: TRBV29-1

CDR3 protein: CASSLGRGETQYF
CDR3 DNA: TGTGCCAGCAGCTTAGGGCGGGGAGAGACCCAGTACTTC
clone size: once
D gene: .
J gene: TRBJ2-5
V gene: TRBV7-9

CDR3 protein: CASRTGQPHNQPQHF
CDR3 DNA: TGCGCCAGCAGAACAGGACAGCCTCACAATCAGCCCCAGCATTTT
clone size: .
D gene: .
J gene: TRBJ1-5
V gene: TRBV23-1

CDR3 protein: CASSVGTRLYF
CDR3 DNA: TGTGCCAGCAGTGTTGGGACTAGGCTGTACTTC
clone size: .
D gene: TRBD2
J gene: TRBJ2-7
V gene: TRBV6-1

CDR3 protein: CASSDTGGPYEQYF
CDR3 DNA: TGTGCCAGCAGTGATACAGGGGGGCCCTACGAGCAGTACTTC
clone size: .
D gene: TRBD1
J gene: TRBJ2-7
V gene: TRBV2

CDR3 protein: CASSLSVSGQGYTGELFF
CDR3 DNA: TGTGCCAGCAGCTTAAGTGTCTCGGGACAGGGTTACACCGGGGAGCTGTTTTTT
clone size: .
D gene: TRBD1
J gene: TRBJ2-2
V gene: TRBV7-9

CDR3 protein: CASSSRDRDGHEQFF
CDR3 DNA: TGTGCCAGCAGCTCACGGGACAGGGATGGACATGAGCAGTTCTTC
clone size: .
D gene: TRBD1
J gene: TRBJ2-1
V gene: TRBV7-9

CDR3 protein: CASSKSARADTQYF
CDR3 DNA: TGTGCCAGCAGCAAAAGCGCGCGGGCAGATACGCAGTATTTT
clone size: .
D gene: .
J gene: TRBJ2-3
V gene: TRBV7-2

CDR3 protein: CASSQSSGGVVDQPQHF
CDR3 DNA: TGCGCCAGCAGCCAGTCTTCGGGGGGGGTTGTAGATCAGCCCCAGCATTTT
clone size: .
D gene: .
J gene: TRBJ1-5
V gene: TRBV4-1

CDR3 protein: CASRGQGGQPQHF
CDR3 DNA: TGCGCCAGCAGGGGACAGGGGGGTCAGCCCCAGCATTTT
clone size: .
D gene: TRBD1
J gene: TRBJ1-5
V gene: TRBV10-2

CDR3 protein: CASSRLAGGYNEQFF
CDR3 DNA: TGTGCCAGCAGTCGACTAGCGGGAGGTTACAATGAGCAGTTCTTC
clone size: .
D gene: TRBD2
J gene: TRBJ2-1
V gene: TRBV6-4

CDR3 protein: CASSYPGQNTEAFF
CDR3 DNA: TGTGCCAGCAGTTATCCTGGACAGAACACTGAAGCTTTCTTT
clone size: once
D gene: .
J gene: TRBJ1-1
V gene: TRBV6-5

CDR3 protein: CASSPRQASNEKLFF
CDR3 DNA: TGTGCCAGCTCACCAAGACAGGCTTCTAATGAAAAACTGTTTTTT
clone size: once
D gene: .
J gene: TRBJ1-4
V gene: TRBV18

CDR3 protein: CASSLAQFGATLYEQYF
CDR3 DNA: TGTGCCAGCAGCTTAGCCCAGTTTGGAGCCACACTCTACGAGCAGTACTTC
clone size: .
D gene: .
J gene: TRBJ2-7
V gene: TRBV7-6

CDR3 protein: CASTMRRGRGDTQYF
CDR3 DNA: TGTGCCAGCACTATGCGAAGGGGGCGCGGGGATACGCAGTATTTT
clone size: .
D gene: TRBD1
J gene: TRBJ2-3
V gene: TRBV27

CDR3 protein: CASRRDGNEKLFF
CDR3 DNA: TGTGCCAGCAGGCGGGACGGCAATGAAAAACTGTTTTTT
clone size: once
D gene: .
J gene: TRBJ1-4
V gene: TRBV28

CDR3 protein: CASSTGLAGDDEQFF
CDR3 DNA: TGTGCCAGCAGCACGGGACTAGCGGGAGACGATGAGCAGTTCTTC
clone size: .
D gene: TRBD2
J gene: TRBJ2-1
V gene: TRBV5-4

CDR3 protein: CASSDGTGGSQQYF
CDR3 DNA: TGCGCCAGCAGTGATGGGACAGGGGGATCACAGCAGTACTTC
clone size: once
D gene: TRBD1
J gene: TRBJ2-7
V gene: TRBV10-1

CDR3 protein: CASSQGGRGDETQYF
CDR3 DNA: TGCGCCAGCAGCCAAGGAGGGAGGGGTGATGAGACCCAGTACTTC
clone size: .
D gene: TRBD2
J gene: TRBJ2-5
V gene: TRBV4-1

CDR3 protein: CASSRTGYEQYF
CDR3 DNA: TGTGCCAGCTCCCGGACGGGCTACGAGCAGTACTTC
clone size: once
D gene: .
J gene: TRBJ2-7
V gene: TRBV18

CDR3 protein: CASSFGGAPGELFF
CDR3 DNA: TGTGCCAGCAGCTTTGGGGGGGCGCCTGGGGAGCTGTTTTTT
clone size: .
D gene: .
J gene: TRBJ2-2
V gene: TRBV5-4

CDR3 protein: CASRISWTSSSTYEQYF
CDR3 DNA: TGTGCCAGCCGAATTTCGTGGACATCTTCGAGCACCTACGAGCAGTACTTC
clone size: .
D gene: .
J gene: TRBJ2-7
V gene: TRBV27

CDR3 protein: CASSLGGYGYTF
CDR3 DNA: TGTGCCAGCAGCTTGGGGGGATATGGCTACACCTTC
clone size: .
D gene: .
J gene: TRBJ1-2
V gene: TRBV5-5

CDR3 protein: CASSPARDPPLHF
CDR3 DNA: TGTGCCAGCTCACCGGCCAGGGATCCACCCCTCCACTTT
clone size: .
D gene: .
J gene: TRBJ1-6
V gene: TRBV18

CDR3 protein: CASSVDLAGGTAGELFF
CDR3 DNA: TGTGCCAGCAGCGTAGATCTAGCGGGAGGGACAGCCGGGGAGCTGTTTTTT
clone size: once
D gene: TRBD2
J gene: TRBJ2-2
V gene: TRBV9

CDR3 protein: CASSFIWGTEAFF
CDR3 DNA: TGTGCCAGCAGCTTCATATGGGGCACTGAAGCTTTCTTT
clone size: .
D gene: .
J gene: TRBJ1-1
V gene: TRBV5-6

CDR3 protein: CASSPLPDRYEQYF
CDR3 DNA: TGTGCCAGCAGTCCTCTCCCCGATCGCTACGAGCAGTACTTC
clone size: once
D gene: .
J gene: TRBJ2-7
V gene: TRBV28

CDR3 protein: CASSQVVGSQPQHF
CDR3 DNA: TGCGCCAGCAGCCAAGTTGTGGGGTCCCAGCCCCAGCATTTT
clone size: .
D gene: .
J gene: TRBJ1-5
V gene: TRBV4-3

CDR3 protein: CASSSSSGRLSDTQYF
CDR3 DNA: TGTGCCAGCAGCTCCTCTAGCGGGAGGTTGTCAGATACGCAGTATTTT
clone size: once
D gene: TRBD2
J gene: TRBJ2-3
V gene: TRBV7-2

CDR3 protein: CASSPLETQYF
CDR3 DNA: TGTGCCAGCAGCCCCTTAGAGACCCAGTACTTC
clone size: .
D gene: .
J gene: TRBJ2-5
V gene: TRBV7-9

CDR3 protein: CASSARQGGAEAFF
CDR3 DNA: TGCGCCAGCAGCGCGCGACAGGGAGGGGCTGAAGCTTTCTTT
clone size: once
D gene: TRBD1
J gene: TRBJ1-1
V gene: TRBV5-1

CDR3 protein: CASSYSPLAAYEQYF
CDR3 DNA: TGTGCCAGCAGTTACTCCCCACTAGCGGCCTACGAGCAGTACTTC
clone size: once
D gene: TRBD2
J gene: TRBJ2-7
V gene: TRBV6-5

CDR3 protein: CASSLGSRFGQSYSYEQYF
CDR3 DNA: TGTGCCAGCAGTTTAGGGTCGCGGTTCGGACAGTCCTATTCCTACGAGCAGTACTTC
clone size: .
D gene: .
J gene: TRBJ2-7
V gene: TRBV28

CDR3 protein: CASSFSDNQPQHF
CDR3 DNA: TGTGCCAGCAGTTTCAGTGACAATCAGCCCCAGCATTTT
clone size: few
D gene: .
J gene: TRBJ1-5
V gene: TRBV28

CDR3 protein: CASSLAQGSTGELFF
CDR3 DNA: TGCGCCAGCAGCTTGGCACAGGGTAGCACCGGGGAGCTGTTTTTT
clone size: .
D gene: .
J gene: TRBJ2-2
V gene: TRBV5-1